Included here is one TCR beta chain sequence, with context. Its antigen remains unidentified. The sample belongs to a study of OX40 agonist ivuxolimab in advanced cancers. Repertoires were generated with immunoSEQ multiplex PCR, while TCRdb's copy carries only in-frame clones and drops some. The repertoire holds about 70,000 clones, with 92% as singletons. Study results and limitations: Averaging showed that CD8+ T cells had more expanded clones than CD4+ did.

The sample was CD4+ or CD8+ T cells sorted from blood, taken in a trial of the OX40 agonist ivuxolimab. The TCR sequence derives from an adult with an advanced solid tumor such as melanoma, head and neck, liver or kidney cancer.

CDR3 sequence (DNA): TGTGCCAGCAGAACTAGCGGGGGGAGCTCCTACAATGAGCAGTTCTTC. Its translation is CASRTSGGSSYNEQFF. This chain connects TRBV13 to TRBJ2-1; 12 nucleotides match TRBD2. With 6 bases clipped from V and 0 bases from J, the junction kept 3 bases outside the gene matches. The germline CDR1 and CDR2 sequences are PRHDT and FYEKMQ (reference sequence). The CDR3 covers 16 residues.